The 19 T cell receptor beta chains in this list originate from one sample, sequenced in a study of shared clonotypes between healthy human individuals. The method was immunoSEQ multiplex PCR; TCRdb's version includes in-frame clones alone and lacks a portion of them. Of roughly 890,000 clones detected, over 90% appear once; the ten largest clones hold 24%. Naivety among CD8 cells was defined by CD45RO negativity and positive CCR7 selection, thereby excluding terminally differentiated effector memory CD45RA+ cells. Sequencing used naive CD8+ T cells sorted from blood. Source of these receptors: a man aged 25 to 40 in good health.

V is TRBV14 and J is TRBJ2-1; no reliable D call. V lost 4 bases and J 5 bases, leaving 6 bases between the germline ends. The CDR3 length is 12 residues. Germline V gene sequence: CDR1 SGHDN, CDR2 FVKESK. DNA for the CDR3: TGTGCCAGCAGCCGCCTAAACAATGAGCAGTTCTTC. Translation gives CASSRLNNEQFF.

The CDR3 region is CASSHLPTYEQYF. The CDR3 DNA sequence: TGTGCCAGCAGCCACCTTCCCACCTACGAGCAGTACTTC. The V gene is TRBV14, the J gene TRBJ2-7; D is unresolved. From germline, CDR1 is SGHDN and CDR2 FVKESK. Deletions cut 3 bases from V and 2 bases from J, with 8 bases between. The length of the CDR3 is 13 residues. The whole variable domain, filled in from reference TRBV14 and TRBJ2-7, reads EAGVTQFPSHSVIEKGQTVTLRCDPISGHDNLYWYRRVMGKEIKFLLHFVKESKQDESGMPNNRFLAERTGGTYSTLKVQPAELEDSGVYFCASSHLPTYEQYFGPGTRLTVT.

As to this clone: The junction differs from germline at one of its ends, possibly a read error. The chain employs TRBV6-1 and TRBJ2-1; 16 positions match TRBD2. In germline, CDR1 is MNHNS, CDR2 SASEGT. This CDR3 has 17 amino acids. The CDR3 loop is CASSEPGLAGGLFGGLF. CDR3 bases: TGTGCCAGCAGTGAACCGGGACTAGCGGGAGGGCTATTTGGGGGGCTCTTC.

The V and J genes are TRBV5-1 and TRBJ2-7; D gene unclear. The CDR3 runs 11 residues. V was clipped by 3 bases and J by 8 bases, with 9 bases between them. Germline values: CDR1 SGHRS, CDR2 YFSETQ. This chain's CDR3 is CASSSDQKQYF. Here the CDR3 DNA reads TGCGCCAGCAGCTCGGATCAGAAGCAGTACTTC.

CDR3 nucleotides: TGTGCCAGCAGACGACCCGGGAACACCGGGGAGCTGTTTTTT. Amino acids: CASRRPGNTGELFF. The genes are TRBV7-9 and TRBJ2-2; D unresolved. Looked up from germline, CDR1 is SEHNR and CDR2 is FQNEAQ (reference sequence). The CDR3 covers 14 residues. Trimming took 6 bases from V and 1 from J, leaving 9 bases between them.

This chain joins TRBV9 and TRBJ2-1; 12 bases map to TRBD2. The CDR3 spans 19 residues. The trim removed 0 bases at V and 3 bases at J, leaving 10 bases unmatched. From germline, CDR1 is SGDLS and CDR2 YYNGEE. CDR3 in DNA: TGTGCCAGCAGCGTAGTTGAGACTAGCGGGAGTTGGAACTACAATGAGCAGTTCTTC. Translating it yields CASSVVETSGSWNYNEQFF.

The chain employs TRBV5-1 and TRBJ1-1, with D perhaps matching TRBD1 (6 bases). The V gene lost 4 bases and the J gene lost 5 bases, with 15 bases spanning the gap. Looked up from germline, CDR1 is SGHRS and CDR2 is YFSETQ. There are 14 residues in the CDR3. CDR3 nucleotide sequence: TGCGCCAGCAGCCAAACAGGGTGGGGGACTGAAGCTTTCTTT. Translated, it gives CASSQTGWGTEAFF.

V is TRBV9 and J is TRBJ1-5; 8 bases agree with TRBD1. Germline CDR1 SGDLS, CDR2 YYNGEE. CDR3 length: 15 residues. The J segment lost 2 bases and the V segment lost 3 bases, leaving 4 bases of the junction unmatched. The CDR3 sequence is CASSAGQGRNQPQHF. CDR3 sequence (DNA): TGTGCCAGCAGCGCTGGACAGGGACGCAATCAGCCCCAGCATTTT.

V gene TRBV6-6 combines with J gene TRBJ1-3; no definite D call. Trimming shortened V by 2 bases and J by 0 bases, and 11 bases separated the two germline ends. In germline, CDR1 is MNHNY, CDR2 SVGAGI (reference sequence). This CDR3 has 16 residues. The CDR3 here is CASSYRQTPSGNTIYF. In DNA, the CDR3 is TGTGCCAGCAGTTACCGCCAAACTCCCTCTGGAAACACCATATATTTT.

In DNA, the CDR3 is TGTGCCAGCAGCTTACGCGGGAGGGGCACCGGGGAGCTGTTTTTT. It specifies CASSLRGRGTGELFF. The chain combines TRBV11-3 with TRBJ2-2; the match to TRBD2 covers 9 bases. The length of the CDR3 is 15 residues. CDR1 and CDR2 from the germline V gene are SGHNT and YENEEA. Unmatched junction bases numbered 2, after V lost 2 bases and J lost 4 bases.

The CDR3, as DNA: TGTGCCATCAGTGGTACGGGACAGGTGGCCTACGAGCAGTACTTC. Translated, it gives CAISGTGQVAYEQYF. J is TRBJ2-7 and V is TRBV10-3, with 8 nucleotides matching TRBD1. Unmatched junction bases numbered 7, after V lost 4 bases and J lost 2 bases. The CDR3 loop spans 15 amino acids. The germline gives CDR1 ENHRY, CDR2 SYGVKD.

V usage is TRBV19 and J usage is TRBJ2-1; no clear D gene. V was shortened by 5 bases and J by 6 bases, with 14 bases between the two germline ends. The germline CDR1 and CDR2 sequences are LNHDA and SQIVND (reference sequence). The CDR3 totals 14 residues. CDR3 region: CASSPWQQLNEQFF. The CDR3 DNA sequence: TGTGCCAGTAGTCCTTGGCAACAGCTCAATGAGCAGTTCTTC.

J is TRBJ2-1 and V is TRBV28, with 10 bases lining up with TRBD2. CDR3 size: 16 residues. Germline V gives CDR1 MDHEN, CDR2 SYDVKM. The V gene end was trimmed by 5 bases and the J gene end by 2 bases; junction bases not matched to a gene: 6. CDR3 region: CASSAYSGRPYNEQFF. The CDR3, as DNA: TGTGCCAGCAGTGCCTATAGCGGGAGGCCCTACAATGAGCAGTTCTTC. The full variable domain, rest sourced from reference TRBV28 and TRBJ2-1, is DVKVTQSSRYLVKRTGEKVFLECVQDMDHENMFWYRQDPGLGLRLIYFSYDVKMKEKGDIPEGYSVSREKKERFSLILESASTNQTSMYLCASSAYSGRPYNEQFFGPGTRLTVL.

The rearrangement uses TRBV7-9 and TRBJ2-7, with D possibly being TRBD1 (5 bases). The CDR3 is 17 amino acids. Germline-derived CDR1 and CDR2 are SEHNR and FQNEAQ (reference sequence). Trimming removed 2 bases at V and 1 base at J, with 18 bases between. The CDR3, as DNA: TGTGCCAGCAGCTTATTGGGGCCCGGCAGGACATCCTACGAGCAGTACTTC. Its protein product is CASSLLGPGRTSYEQYF.

The genes are TRBV7-9 and TRBJ2-3, with 7 bases aligning to TRBD2. J gave up 2 bases and V 2 bases, and 16 bases lay outside the gene matches. CDR1 and CDR2 (germline): SEHNR, FQNEAQ (reference sequence). This CDR3 is 19 amino acids long. CDR3 sequence reads: CASSLPGLQEVRYTDTQYF. Here the CDR3 DNA reads TGTGCCAGCAGCTTACCGGGACTACAAGAGGTGCGCTACACAGATACGCAGTATTTT. The full variable domain, its missing parts supplied by reference TRBV7-9 and TRBJ2-3, is DTGVSQNPRHKITKRGQNVTFRCDPISEHNRLYWYRQTLGQGPEFLTYFQNEAQLEKSRLLSDRFSAERPKGSFSTLEIQRTEQGDSAMYLCASSLPGLQEVRYTDTQYFGPGTRLTVL.

Details on this clone: This sample also contains other DNA sequences that code for the same CDR3. The rearrangement joins TRBV13 to TRBJ2-7; 8 bases line up with TRBD1. The CDR3 totals 14 residues. In germline, CDR1 is PRHDT, CDR2 FYEKMQ (reference sequence). J lost 2 bases, V lost 5 bases, and 5 bases had no gene match. DNA of the CDR3: TGTGCCAGCAGCCCCGGACAGGGAGCCTACGAGCAGTACTTC. Translated: CASSPGQGAYEQYF.

This sequence joins TRBV29-1 and TRBJ2-5, with 10 bases aligning to TRBD2. Germline assignment: CDR1 SQVTM and CDR2 ANQGSEA. J was trimmed by 4 bases and V by 0 bases; bases with no gene match: 8. The CDR3 is 16 residues long. The CDR3 DNA reads TGCAGCGTTGAAGATCGGTCTAGCGGGAGCCGAGAGACCCAGTACTTC. It codes for CSVEDRSSGSRETQYF.

The genes are TRBV5-5 and TRBJ1-4; 7 bases fit TRBD1. The CDR3 spans 17 residues. The germline gives CDR1 SGHKS, CDR2 YYEKEE (reference sequence). J gave up 4 bases and V 0 bases, and 9 bases lay outside the gene matches. The CDR3 coding sequence is TGTGCCAGCAGCTTGGTATCTCAGGGGGGTAATAATGAAAAACTGTTTTTT. Translation: CASSLVSQGGNNEKLFF.

V is TRBV29-1 and J is TRBJ2-3; 7 bases are a match to TRBD1. Germline CDR1 and CDR2: SQVTM and ANQGSEA. V shed 3 bases, J shed 3 bases, and the junction held 6 bases outside the gene matches. This CDR3 region has 14 residues. The CDR3 spells CSVDVGQETDTQYF. As DNA, the CDR3 is TGCAGCGTTGATGTTGGACAGGAGACAGATACGCAGTATTTT.